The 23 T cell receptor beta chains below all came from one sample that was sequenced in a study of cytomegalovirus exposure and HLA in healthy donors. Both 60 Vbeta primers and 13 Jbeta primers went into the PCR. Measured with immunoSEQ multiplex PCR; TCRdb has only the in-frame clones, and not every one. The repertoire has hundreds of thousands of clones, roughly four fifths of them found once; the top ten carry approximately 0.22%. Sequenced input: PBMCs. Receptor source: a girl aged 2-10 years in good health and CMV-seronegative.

The CDR3 sequence is CASSLDEGTGELFF. The CDR3 nucleotides are TGTGCCAGCAGCTTAGACGAGGGCACCGGGGAGCTGTTTTTT. The chain uses TRBV11-2 and TRBJ2-2; D possibly corresponds to TRBD2 (5 bases). Trimming removed 0 bases at V and 4 bases at J, with 6 bases between. The CDR3 has 14 amino acids. Germline loops: CDR1 SGHAT, CDR2 FQNNGV.

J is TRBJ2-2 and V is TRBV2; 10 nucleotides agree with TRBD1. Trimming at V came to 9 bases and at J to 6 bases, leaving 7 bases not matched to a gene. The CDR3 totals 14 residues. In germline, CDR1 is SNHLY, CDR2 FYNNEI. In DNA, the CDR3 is TGTGCCAGGGGGGACAGGGGTCCCGCCGGGGAGCTGTTTTTT. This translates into CARGDRGPAGELFF. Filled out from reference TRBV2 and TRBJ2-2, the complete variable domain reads EPEVTQTPSHQVTQMGQEVILRCVPISNHLYFYWYRQILGQKVEFLVSFYNNEISEKSEIFDDQFSVERPDGSNFTLKIRSTKLEDSAMYFCARGDRGPAGELFFGEGSRLTVL.

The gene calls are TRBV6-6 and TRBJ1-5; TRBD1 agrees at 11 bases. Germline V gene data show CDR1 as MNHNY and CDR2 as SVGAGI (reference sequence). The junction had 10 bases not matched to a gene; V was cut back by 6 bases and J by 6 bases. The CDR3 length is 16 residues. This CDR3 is CASSYTGTGGFQPQHF. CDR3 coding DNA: TGTGCCAGCAGCTATACCGGGACAGGGGGATTTCAGCCCCAGCATTTT.

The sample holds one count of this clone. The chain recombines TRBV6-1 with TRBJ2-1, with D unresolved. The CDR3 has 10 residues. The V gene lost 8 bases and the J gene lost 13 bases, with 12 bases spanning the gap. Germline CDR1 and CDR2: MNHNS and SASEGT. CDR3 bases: TGTGCCAGCGGAGAGCTCCTACAGTTCTTC. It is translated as CASGELLQFF.

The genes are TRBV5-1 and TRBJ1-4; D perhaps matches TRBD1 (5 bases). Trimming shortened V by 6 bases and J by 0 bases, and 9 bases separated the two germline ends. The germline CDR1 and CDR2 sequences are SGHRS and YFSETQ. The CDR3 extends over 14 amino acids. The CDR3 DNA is TGCGCCAGCAAGGTCAGGGCAACTAATGAAAAACTGTTTTTT. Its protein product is CASKVRATNEKLFF.

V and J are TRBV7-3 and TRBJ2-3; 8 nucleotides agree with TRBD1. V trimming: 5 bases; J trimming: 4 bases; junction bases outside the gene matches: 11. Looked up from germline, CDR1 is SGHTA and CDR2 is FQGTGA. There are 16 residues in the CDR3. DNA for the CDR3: TGTGCCAGCAGCCCCCACCTAGGACAGGGTGCAGATACGCAGTATTTT. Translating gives CASSPHLGQGADTQYF.

CDR3 DNA: TGCAGCGTTGACTCCCCCGGGAGTGAAAAACTGTTTTTT. Residues: CSVDSPGSEKLFF. The chain has TRBV29-1 and TRBJ1-4; D not certain. The germline gives CDR1 SQVTM, CDR2 ANQGSEA. The CDR3 is made up of 13 amino acids. V was cut by 3 bases and J by 7 bases, with 12 bases left in between.

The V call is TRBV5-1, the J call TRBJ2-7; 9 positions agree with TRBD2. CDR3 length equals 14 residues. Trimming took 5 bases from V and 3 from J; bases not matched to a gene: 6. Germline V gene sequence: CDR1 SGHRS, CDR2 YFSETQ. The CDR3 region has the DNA TGCGCCAGCAGGTTAGGGACTAGCAACTACGAGCAGTACTTC. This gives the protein CASRLGTSNYEQYF. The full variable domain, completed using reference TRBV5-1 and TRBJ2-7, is KAGVTQTPRYLIKTRGQQVTLSCSPISGHRSVSWYQQTPGQGLQFLFEYFSETQRNKGNFPGRFSGRQFSNSRSEMNVSTLELGDSALYLCASRLGTSNYEQYFGPGTRLTVT.

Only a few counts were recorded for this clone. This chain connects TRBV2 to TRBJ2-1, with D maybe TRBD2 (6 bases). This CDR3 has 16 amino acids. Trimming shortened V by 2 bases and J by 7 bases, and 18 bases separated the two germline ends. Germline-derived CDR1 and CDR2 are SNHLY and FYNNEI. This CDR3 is CASSEMGRAGKNEQFF. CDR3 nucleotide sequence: TGTGCCAGCAGTGAAATGGGTAGGGCGGGGAAAAATGAGCAGTTCTTC.

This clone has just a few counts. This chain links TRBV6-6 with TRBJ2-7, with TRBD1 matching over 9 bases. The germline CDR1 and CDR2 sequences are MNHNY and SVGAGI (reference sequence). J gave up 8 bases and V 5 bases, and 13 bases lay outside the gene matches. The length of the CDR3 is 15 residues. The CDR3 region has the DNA TGTGCCAGCAGTCCAACAGGGGGCGCAGGGCTTAAGCAGTACTTC. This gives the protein CASSPTGGAGLKQYF.

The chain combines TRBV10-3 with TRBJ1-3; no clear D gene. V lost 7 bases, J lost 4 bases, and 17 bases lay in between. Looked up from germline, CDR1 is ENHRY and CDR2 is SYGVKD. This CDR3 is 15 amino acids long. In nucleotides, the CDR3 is TGTGCCATCACCCGGACTCAAGACGGGGGAAACACCATATATTTT. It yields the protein CAITRTQDGGNTIYF.

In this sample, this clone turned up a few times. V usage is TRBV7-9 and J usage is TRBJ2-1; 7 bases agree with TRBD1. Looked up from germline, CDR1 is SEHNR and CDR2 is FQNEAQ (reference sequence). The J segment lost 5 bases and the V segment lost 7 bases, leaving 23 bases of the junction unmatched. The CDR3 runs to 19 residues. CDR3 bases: TGTGCCAGCATGCTCCCCCTTAAGAGGGGGCCCTACATAAACAATGAGCAGTTCTTC. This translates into CASMLPLKRGPYINNEQFF.

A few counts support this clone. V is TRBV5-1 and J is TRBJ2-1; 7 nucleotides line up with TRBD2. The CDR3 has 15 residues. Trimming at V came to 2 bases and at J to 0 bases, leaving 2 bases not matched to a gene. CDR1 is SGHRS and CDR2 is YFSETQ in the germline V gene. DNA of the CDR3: TGCGCCAGCAGCTTCAGCGGGAACTCCTACAATGAGCAGTTCTTC. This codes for CASSFSGNSYNEQFF.

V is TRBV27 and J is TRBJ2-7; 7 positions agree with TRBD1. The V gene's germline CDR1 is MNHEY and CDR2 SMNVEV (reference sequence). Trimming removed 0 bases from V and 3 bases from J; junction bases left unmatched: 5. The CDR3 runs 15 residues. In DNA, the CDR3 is TGTGCCAGCAGTTTATCGGGACAGCTCAGCTACGAGCAGTACTTC. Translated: CASSLSGQLSYEQYF.

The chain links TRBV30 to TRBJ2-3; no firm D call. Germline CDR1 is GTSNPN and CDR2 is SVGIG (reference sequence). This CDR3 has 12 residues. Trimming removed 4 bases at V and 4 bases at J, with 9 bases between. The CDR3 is CAWMAAADTQYF. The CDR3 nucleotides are TGTGCCTGGATGGCCGCGGCAGATACGCAGTATTTT.

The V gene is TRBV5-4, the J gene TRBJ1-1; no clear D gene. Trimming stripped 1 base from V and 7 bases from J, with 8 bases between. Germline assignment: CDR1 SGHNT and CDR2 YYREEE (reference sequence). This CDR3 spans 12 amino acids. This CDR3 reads CASSLREDEAFF. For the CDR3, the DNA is TGTGCCAGCAGCTTGCGAGAGGATGAAGCTTTCTTT.

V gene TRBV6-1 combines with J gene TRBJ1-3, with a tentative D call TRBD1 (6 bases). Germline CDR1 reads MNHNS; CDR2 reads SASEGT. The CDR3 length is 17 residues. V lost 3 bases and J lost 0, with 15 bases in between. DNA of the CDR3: TGTGCCAGCAGTGACACAGGGTGGGGGAACTCTGGAAACACCATATATTTT. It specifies CASSDTGWGNSGNTIYF.

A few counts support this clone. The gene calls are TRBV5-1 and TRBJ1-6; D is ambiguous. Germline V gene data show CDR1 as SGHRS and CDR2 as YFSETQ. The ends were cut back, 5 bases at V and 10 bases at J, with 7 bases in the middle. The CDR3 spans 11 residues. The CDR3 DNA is TGCGCCAGCAGTTGGAGGTCACCCCTCCACTTT. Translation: CASSWRSPLHF.

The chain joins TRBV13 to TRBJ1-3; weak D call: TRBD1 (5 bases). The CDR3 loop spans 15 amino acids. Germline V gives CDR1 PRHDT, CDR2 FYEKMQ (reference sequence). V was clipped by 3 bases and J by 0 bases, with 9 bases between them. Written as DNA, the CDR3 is TGTGCCAGCAGCTTGGGGGGGATCTCTGGAAACACCATATATTTT. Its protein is CASSLGGISGNTIYF.

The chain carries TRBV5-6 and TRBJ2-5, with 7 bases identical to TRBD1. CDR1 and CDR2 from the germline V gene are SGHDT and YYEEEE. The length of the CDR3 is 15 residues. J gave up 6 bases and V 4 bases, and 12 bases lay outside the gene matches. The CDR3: CASSISHRGRKTQYF. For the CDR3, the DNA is TGTGCCAGCAGCATTTCCCACAGGGGCCGGAAGACCCAGTACTTC.

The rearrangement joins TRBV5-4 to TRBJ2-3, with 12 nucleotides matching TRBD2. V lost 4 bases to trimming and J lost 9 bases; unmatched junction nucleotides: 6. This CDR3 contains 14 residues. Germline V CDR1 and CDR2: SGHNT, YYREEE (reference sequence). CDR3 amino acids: CASSVTSGGRTQYF. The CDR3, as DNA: TGTGCCAGCAGCGTTACTAGCGGGGGGAGGACGCAGTATTTT.

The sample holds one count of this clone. The CDR3 nucleotides read TGTGCCAGCAGTCACCAAGGGAGTACCTACGAGCAGTACTTC. It specifies CASSHQGSTYEQYF. The chain joins TRBV27 to TRBJ2-7; weak D call: TRBD2 (5 bases). CDR1 is MNHEY, CDR2 SMNVEV, per germline (reference sequence). V dropped 5 bases and J dropped 2 bases, with 13 bases sitting between them. The CDR3 spans 14 residues.

The CDR3 coding sequence is TGTGCCAGCAGACTGTTCCTAGCGGAAGAGACCCAGTACTTC. The encoded protein is CASRLFLAEETQYF. The gene calls are TRBV6-1 and TRBJ2-5; TRBD2 agrees at 7 bases. The junction had 7 bases not matched to a gene; V was cut back by 6 bases and J by 3 bases. This CDR3 is 14 amino acids long. Germline V CDR1 and CDR2: MNHNS, SASEGT.